The clone carrying this T cell receptor (beta chain) came up many times. Via MiXCR, TCRdb re-called the 5' RACE reads, giving one row per CDR3 protein. The sample has roughly 30,000 distinct CDR3 sequences, 6.6% seen once. V shed 4 bases, J shed 3 bases, and the junction held 7 bases outside the gene matches. Germline CDR1 is SGHRS and CDR2 is YFSETQ. The CDR3 is 15 amino acids. This specimen belongs to a study of early T cells in non-severe SARS-CoV-2 infection. This sequence was found in an adult who was a healthcare worker with PCR-confirmed SARS-CoV-2 infection or an uninfected control (not recorded which). The rearrangement uses TRBV5-1 and TRBJ2-3, with 8 bases fitting TRBD1. Sequences were obtained from whole blood. CDR3 sequence: CASSHADRETDTQYF. CDR3 nucleotide sequence: TGCGCCAGCAGCCACGCGGACAGGGAGACAGATACGCAGTATTTT.